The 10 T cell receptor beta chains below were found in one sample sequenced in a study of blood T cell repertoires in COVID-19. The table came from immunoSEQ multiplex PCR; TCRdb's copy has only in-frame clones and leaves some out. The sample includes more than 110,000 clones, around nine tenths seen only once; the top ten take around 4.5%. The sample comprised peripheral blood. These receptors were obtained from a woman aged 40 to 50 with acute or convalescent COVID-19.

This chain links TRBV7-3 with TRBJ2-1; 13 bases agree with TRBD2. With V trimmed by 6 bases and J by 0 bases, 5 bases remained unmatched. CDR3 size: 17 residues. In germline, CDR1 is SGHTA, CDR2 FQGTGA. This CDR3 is CASSPTSGGSSYNEQFF. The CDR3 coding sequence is TGTGCCAGCAGTCCGACTAGCGGGGGGAGCTCCTACAATGAGCAGTTCTTC. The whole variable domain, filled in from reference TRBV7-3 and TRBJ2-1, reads GAGVSQTPSNKVTEKGKYVELRCDPISGHTALYWYRQSLGQGPEFLIYFQGTGAADDSGLPNDRFFAVRPEGSVSTLKIQRTERGDSAVYLCASSPTSGGSSYNEQFFGPGTRLTVL.

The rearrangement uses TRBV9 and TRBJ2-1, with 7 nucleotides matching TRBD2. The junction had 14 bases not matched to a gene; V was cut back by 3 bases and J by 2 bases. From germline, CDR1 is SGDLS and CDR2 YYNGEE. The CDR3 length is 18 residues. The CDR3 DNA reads TGTGCCAGCAGCGGGACGTCCCTTGGGGGGAGGGCCTACAATGAGCAGTTCTTC. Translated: CASSGTSLGGRAYNEQFF.

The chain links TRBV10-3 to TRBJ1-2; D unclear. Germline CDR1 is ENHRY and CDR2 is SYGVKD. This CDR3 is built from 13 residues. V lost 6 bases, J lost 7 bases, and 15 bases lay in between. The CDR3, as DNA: TGTGCCATCAGCCTCTCGGAGGTGGCTGGCTACACCTTC. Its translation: CAISLSEVAGYTF.

CDR3 sequence: CASSPPTRDTIYF. CDR3 nucleotide sequence: TGTGCCAGCAGTCCACCTACGAGGGACACCATATATTTT. This sequence joins TRBV11-2 and TRBJ1-3; D uncertain. The V gene's germline CDR1 is SGHAT and CDR2 FQNNGV. The CDR3 runs 13 residues. The V gene lost 6 bases and the J gene lost 8 bases, with 14 bases spanning the gap. Combining the CDR3 with reference TRBV11-2 and TRBJ1-3 gives the whole variable domain EAGVAQSPRYKIIEKRQSVAFWCNPISGHATLYWYQQILGQGPKLLIQFQNNGVVDDSQLPKDRFSAERLKGVDSTLKIQPAKLEDSAVYLCASSPPTRDTIYFGEGSWLTVV.

This CDR3 is CASRQGGGNTIYF. The CDR3 DNA sequence: TGTGCCAGCAGACAGGGGGGTGGAAACACCATATATTTT. The V call is TRBV2, the J call TRBJ1-3, with 8 bases lining up with TRBD1. This CDR3 has 13 amino acids. V shed 6 bases, J shed 3 bases, and the junction held 1 base outside the gene matches. Germline CDR1 SNHLY, CDR2 FYNNEI.

This CDR3 reads CASRKRQGNGYTF. DNA for the CDR3: TGTGCCAGCAGGAAACGACAGGGAAATGGCTACACCTTC. V and J are TRBV27 and TRBJ1-2, with 7 bases identical to TRBD1. CDR3 length equals 13 residues. After removal of 6 bases from V and 6 bases from J, the junction contained 7 bases not matched to a gene. CDR1 is MNHEY and CDR2 is SMNVEV in the germline V gene (reference sequence).

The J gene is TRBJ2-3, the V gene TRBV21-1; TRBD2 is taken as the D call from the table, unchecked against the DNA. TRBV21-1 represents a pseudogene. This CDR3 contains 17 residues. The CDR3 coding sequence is TGTGCCAGCAGCAAAGGTACTAGCGGGAGAACCTCCGGTACGCAGTATTTT. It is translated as CASSKGTSGRTSGTQYF.

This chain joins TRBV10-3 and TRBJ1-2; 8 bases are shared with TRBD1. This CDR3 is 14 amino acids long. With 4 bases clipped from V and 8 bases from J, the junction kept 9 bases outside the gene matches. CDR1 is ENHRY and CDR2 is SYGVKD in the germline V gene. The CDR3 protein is CAISGGTGELGYTF. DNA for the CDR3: TGTGCCATCAGTGGGGGGACAGGCGAGTTGGGCTACACCTTC.

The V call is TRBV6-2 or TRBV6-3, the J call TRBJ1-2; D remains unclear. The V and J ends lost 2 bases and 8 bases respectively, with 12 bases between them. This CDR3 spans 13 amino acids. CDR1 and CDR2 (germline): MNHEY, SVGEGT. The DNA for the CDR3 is TGTGCCAGCAGTTACGAGAGGGTCGGAGGCTACACCTTC. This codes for CASSYERVGGYTF.

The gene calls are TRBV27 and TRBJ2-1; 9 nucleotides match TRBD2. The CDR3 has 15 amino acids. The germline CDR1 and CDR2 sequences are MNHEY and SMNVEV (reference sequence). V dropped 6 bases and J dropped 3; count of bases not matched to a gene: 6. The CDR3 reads CASSDLSGGYNEQFF. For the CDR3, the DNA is TGTGCCAGCAGCGACCTTAGCGGGGGCTACAATGAGCAGTTCTTC.